The clone carrying this T cell receptor (beta chain) has a count of ten or more. What it binds is unknown. Template switching with 5'RACE generated the TCR cDNA and added a universal primer site and UMIs. TCRdb reprocessed the 5' RACE reads via MiXCR and lists one record per CDR3 protein. The sample holds almost 600,000 distinct CDR3 sequences, about 13% seen once. These data come from a study of T cells after yellow fever vaccination. For the study at large: When fractions had low cell numbers, they were prepared with SMART-Seq v4 Ultra Low Input.

Broader study findings: Most clones from primary vaccination were detected again post-booster (roughly 96% CD4, more than 85% CD8). The presence of abundant clonotypes contaminating from the bulk population was possible in FACS-sorted repertoires.

Germline values: CDR1 SQVTM, CDR2 ANQGSEA. The CDR3 has 16 amino acids. After removal of 0 bases from V and 6 bases from J, the junction contained 9 bases not matched to a gene. The clonotype originates from a man aged 25-45 years who received the YFV17D yellow fever vaccine. The sample in question was PBMCs, obtained on the day of the yellow fever booster vaccination. This chain uses TRBV29-1 with TRBJ2-4, with TRBD2 matching over 9 bases. CDR3 DNA sequence: TGCAGCGTTGAAGATCTAAGGCTAGCGGGGACAAACATTCAGTACTTC. This gives the protein CSVEDLRLAGTNIQYF. The full variable domain, its missing parts supplied by reference TRBV29-1 and TRBJ2-4, is SAVISQKPSRDICQRGTSLTIQCQVDSQVTMMFWYRQQPGQSLTLIATANQGSEATYESGFVIDKFPISRPNLTFSTLTVSNMSPEDSSIYLCSVEDLRLAGTNIQYFGAGTRLSVL.